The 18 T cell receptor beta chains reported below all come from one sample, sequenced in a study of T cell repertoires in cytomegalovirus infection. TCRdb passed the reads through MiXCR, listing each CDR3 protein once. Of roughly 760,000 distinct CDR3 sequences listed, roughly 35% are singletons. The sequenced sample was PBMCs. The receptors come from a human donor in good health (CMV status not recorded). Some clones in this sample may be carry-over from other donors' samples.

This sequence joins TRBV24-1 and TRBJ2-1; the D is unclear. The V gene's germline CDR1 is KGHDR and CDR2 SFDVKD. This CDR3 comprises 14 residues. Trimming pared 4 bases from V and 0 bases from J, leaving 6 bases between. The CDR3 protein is CATSELSSYNEQFF. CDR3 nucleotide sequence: TGTGCCACCAGTGAGTTGAGCTCCTACAATGAGCAGTTCTTC.

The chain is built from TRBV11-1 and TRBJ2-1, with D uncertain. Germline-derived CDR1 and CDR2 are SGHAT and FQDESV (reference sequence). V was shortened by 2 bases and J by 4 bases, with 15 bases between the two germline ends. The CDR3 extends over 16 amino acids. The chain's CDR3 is CASSLSLGQVYNEQFF. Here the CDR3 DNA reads TGTGCCAGCAGCTTAAGCCTAGGCCAGGTTTACAATGAGCAGTTCTTC.

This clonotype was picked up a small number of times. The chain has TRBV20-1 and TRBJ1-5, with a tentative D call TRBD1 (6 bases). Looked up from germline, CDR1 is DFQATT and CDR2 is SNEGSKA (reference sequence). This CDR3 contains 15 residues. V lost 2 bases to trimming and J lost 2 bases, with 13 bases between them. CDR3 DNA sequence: TGCAGTGCTAGAAAGGACAGCCTTCGCAATCAGCCCCAGCATTTT. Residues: CSARKDSLRNQPQHF.

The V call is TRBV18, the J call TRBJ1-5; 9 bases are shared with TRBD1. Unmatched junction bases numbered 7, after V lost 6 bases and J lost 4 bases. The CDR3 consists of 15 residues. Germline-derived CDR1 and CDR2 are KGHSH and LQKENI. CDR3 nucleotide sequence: TGTGCCAGCTCGTACGGACAGGGGTGGAATCAGCCCCAGCATTTT. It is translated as CASSYGQGWNQPQHF.

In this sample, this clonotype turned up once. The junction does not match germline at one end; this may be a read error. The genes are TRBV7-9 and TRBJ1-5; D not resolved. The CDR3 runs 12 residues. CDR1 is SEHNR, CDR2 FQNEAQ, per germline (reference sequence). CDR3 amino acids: CAISLGLQPQHF. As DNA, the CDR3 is TGTGCCATCAGCTTAGGTTTGCAGCCCCAGCATTTT.

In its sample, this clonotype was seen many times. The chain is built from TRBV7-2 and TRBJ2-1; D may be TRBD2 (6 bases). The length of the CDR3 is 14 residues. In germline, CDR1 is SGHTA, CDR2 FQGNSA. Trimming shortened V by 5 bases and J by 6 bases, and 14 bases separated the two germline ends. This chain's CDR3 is CASSVRLGGNEQFF. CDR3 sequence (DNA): TGTGCCAGCAGCGTCCGACTAGGAGGCAATGAGCAGTTCTTC.

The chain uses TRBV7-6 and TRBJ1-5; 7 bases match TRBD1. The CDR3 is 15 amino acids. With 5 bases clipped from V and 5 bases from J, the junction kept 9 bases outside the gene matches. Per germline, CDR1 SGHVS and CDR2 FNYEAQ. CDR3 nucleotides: TGTGCCAGCAGCCCCGTGACAGGGAGCTATCAGCCCCAGCATTTT. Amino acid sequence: CASSPVTGSYQPQHF.

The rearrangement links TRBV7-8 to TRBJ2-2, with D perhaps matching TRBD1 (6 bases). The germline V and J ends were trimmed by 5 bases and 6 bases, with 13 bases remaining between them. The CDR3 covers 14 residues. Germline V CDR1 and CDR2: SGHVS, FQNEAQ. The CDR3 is CASSLQGTAGELFF. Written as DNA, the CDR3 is TGTGCCAGCAGCCTCCAGGGGACCGCCGGGGAGCTGTTTTTT.

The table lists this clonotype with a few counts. In nucleotides, the CDR3 is TGTGCCAGCAGTTCCGGGGGACAGCCTCGGGTGAACACTGAAGCTTTCTTT. Its protein product is CASSSGGQPRVNTEAFF. V usage is TRBV28 and J usage is TRBJ1-1, with 7 bases matching TRBD1. Germline CDR1 is MDHEN and CDR2 is SYDVKM. Unmatched junction bases numbered 11, after V lost 4 bases and J lost 0 bases. The CDR3 is 17 residues long.

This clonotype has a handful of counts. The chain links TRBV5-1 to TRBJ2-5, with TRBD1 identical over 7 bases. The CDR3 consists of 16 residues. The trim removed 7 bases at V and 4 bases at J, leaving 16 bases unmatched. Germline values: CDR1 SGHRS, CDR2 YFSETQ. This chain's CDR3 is CASGIDRVLGAETQYF. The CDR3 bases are TGCGCCAGCGGGATTGACAGGGTACTAGGAGCAGAGACCCAGTACTTC.

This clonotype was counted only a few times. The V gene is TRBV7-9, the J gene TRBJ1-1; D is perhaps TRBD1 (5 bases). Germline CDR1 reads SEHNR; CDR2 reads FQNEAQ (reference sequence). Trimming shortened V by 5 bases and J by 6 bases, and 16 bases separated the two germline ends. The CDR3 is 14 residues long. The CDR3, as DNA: TGTGCCAGCAGCACGGGACGGGACGGGGCTGAAGCTTTCTTT. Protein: CASSTGRDGAEAFF. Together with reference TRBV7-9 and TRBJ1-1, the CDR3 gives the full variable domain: DTGVSQNPRHKITKRGQNVTFRCDPISEHNRLYWYRQTLGQGPEFLTYFQNEAQLEKSRLLSDRFSAERPKGSFSTLEIQRTEQGDSAMYLCASSTGRDGAEAFFGQGTRLTVV.

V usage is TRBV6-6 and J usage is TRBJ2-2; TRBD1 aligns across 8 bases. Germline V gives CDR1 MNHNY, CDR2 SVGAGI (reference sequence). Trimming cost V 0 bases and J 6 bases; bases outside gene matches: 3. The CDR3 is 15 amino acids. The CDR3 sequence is CASSYSDRDPGELFF. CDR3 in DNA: TGTGCCAGCAGTTACTCGGACAGGGATCCCGGGGAGCTGTTTTTT.

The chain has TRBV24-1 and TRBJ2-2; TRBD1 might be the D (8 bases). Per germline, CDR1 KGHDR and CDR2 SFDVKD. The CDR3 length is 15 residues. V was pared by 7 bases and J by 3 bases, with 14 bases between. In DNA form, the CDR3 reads TGTGCCACCAGGGGAACAGGGGGGGACACCGGGGAGCTGTTTTTT. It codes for CATRGTGGDTGELFF.

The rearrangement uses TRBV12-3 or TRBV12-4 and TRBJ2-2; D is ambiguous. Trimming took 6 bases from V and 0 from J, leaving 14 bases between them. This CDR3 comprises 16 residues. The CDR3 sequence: CASSPFSGSNTGELFF. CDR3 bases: TGTGCCAGCAGCCCTTTCTCCGGGTCGAACACCGGGGAGCTGTTTTTT.

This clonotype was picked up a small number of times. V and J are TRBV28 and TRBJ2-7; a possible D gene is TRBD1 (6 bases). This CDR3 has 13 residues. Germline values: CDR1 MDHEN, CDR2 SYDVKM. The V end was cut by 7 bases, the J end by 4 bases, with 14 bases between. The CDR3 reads CASMGQIGYEQYF. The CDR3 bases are TGTGCCAGCATGGGACAAATAGGATACGAGCAGTACTTC.

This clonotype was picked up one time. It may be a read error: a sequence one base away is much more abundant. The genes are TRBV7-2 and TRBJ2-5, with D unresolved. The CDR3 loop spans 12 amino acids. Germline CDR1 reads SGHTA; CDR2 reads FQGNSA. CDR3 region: CATSLSRETQYF. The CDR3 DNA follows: TGTGCCACCAGCTTAAGCCGAGAGACCCAGTACTTC.

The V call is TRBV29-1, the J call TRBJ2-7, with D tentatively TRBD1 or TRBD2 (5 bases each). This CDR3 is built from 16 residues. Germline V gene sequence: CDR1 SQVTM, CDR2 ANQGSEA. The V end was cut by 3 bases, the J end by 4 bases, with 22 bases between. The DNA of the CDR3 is TGCAGCGTTGAGGGGGTCTTGACTACCGCGGATTACGAGCAGTACTTC. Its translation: CSVEGVLTTADYEQYF.

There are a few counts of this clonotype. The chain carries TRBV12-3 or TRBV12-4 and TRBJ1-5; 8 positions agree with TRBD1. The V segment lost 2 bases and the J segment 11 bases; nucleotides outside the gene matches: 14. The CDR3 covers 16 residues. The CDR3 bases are TGTGCCAGCAGTTTATTTGGGTCCAGGGGGCCGGGGGCCCAGCATTTT. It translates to CASSLFGSRGPGAQHF.